This T cell receptor (beta chain) stems from a study of control samples from healthy donors and cancer patients. Sequencing used immunoSEQ multiplex PCR; TCRdb keeps in-frame clones, though not all of them. The sample consists of 390,000 or so clones, about 93% of them appearing once. Sequenced sample: PBMCs. The origin of this receptor is a man aged 40-49 years with head and neck cancer.

CDR3 DNA sequence: TGTGCCAGCTCACCTAACACAGATACGCAGTATTTT. As protein: CASSPNTDTQYF. The chain employs TRBV18 and TRBJ2-3; no clear D gene. Germline V gene lookup returns CDR1 KGHSH and CDR2 LQKENI. This CDR3 contains 12 residues. Trimming removed 3 bases from V and 2 bases from J, with 3 bases in between.